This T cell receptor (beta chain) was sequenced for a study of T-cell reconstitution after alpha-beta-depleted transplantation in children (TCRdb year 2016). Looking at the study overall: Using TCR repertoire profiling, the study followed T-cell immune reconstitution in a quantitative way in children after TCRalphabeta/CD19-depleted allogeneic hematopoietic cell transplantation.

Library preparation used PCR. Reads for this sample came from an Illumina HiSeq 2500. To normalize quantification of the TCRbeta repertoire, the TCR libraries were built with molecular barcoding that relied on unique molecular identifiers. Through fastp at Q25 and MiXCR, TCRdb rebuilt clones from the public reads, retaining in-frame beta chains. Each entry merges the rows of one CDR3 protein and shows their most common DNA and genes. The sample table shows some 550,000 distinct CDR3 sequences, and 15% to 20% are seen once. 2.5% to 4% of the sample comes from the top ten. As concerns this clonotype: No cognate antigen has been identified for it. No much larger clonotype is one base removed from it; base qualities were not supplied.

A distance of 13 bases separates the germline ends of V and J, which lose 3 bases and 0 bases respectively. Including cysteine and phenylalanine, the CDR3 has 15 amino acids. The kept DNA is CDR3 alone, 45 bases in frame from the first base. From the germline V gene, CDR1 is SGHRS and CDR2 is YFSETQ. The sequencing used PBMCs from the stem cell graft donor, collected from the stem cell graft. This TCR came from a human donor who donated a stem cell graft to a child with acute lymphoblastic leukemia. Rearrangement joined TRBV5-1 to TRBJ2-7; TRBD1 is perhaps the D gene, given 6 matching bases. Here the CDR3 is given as CASSSEQGFSYEQYF. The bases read TGCGCCAGCAGCTCAGAGCAGGGGTTCTCCTACGAGCAGTACTTC.